This T cell receptor (beta chain) stems from a study of T cells in Graves' hyperthyroidism and ophthalmopathy. Study outcomes and limitations: Ophthalmopathy could be told apart from stable hyperthyroidism with a 13 V-J model. Researchers found most expanded thyroid clonotypes above 0.001 in blood as well.

Germline CDR1 SGHRS, CDR2 YFSETQ. The CDR3 extends over 15 amino acids. V lost 0 bases to trimming and J lost 2 bases, with 11 bases between them. Using RNA transcripts as the source, TCR beta CDR3 regions were amplified. With the HTBI primer set, the TCR CDR3 went through a first round of RT-PCR. TCRdb independently ran MiXCR on the multiplex PCR reads; one entry per CDR3 protein. The sample has 530,000 or so distinct CDR3 sequences, roughly a sixth seen once. Many counts were recorded for this clonotype. Its antigen is unknown. The TCR sequence derives from a woman younger than 30 with Graves' ophthalmopathy. The chain links TRBV5-1 to TRBJ2-5, with D unresolved. The source material was blood. Here the CDR3 DNA reads TGCGCCAGCAGCTTGGGGGTCAGCACACAAGAGACCCAGTACTTC. Protein product: CASSLGVSTQETQYF.